This passage covers 5 T cell receptor beta chains from one sample sequenced in a study of blood T cell repertoires in COVID-19. Assay used: immunoSEQ multiplex PCR; TCRdb lists only in-frame clones, some missing. This table holds more than 95,000 clones, over 75% found once. Input material: peripheral blood. The receptors were sampled from a human donor in a cohort sampled during active COVID-19.

CDR3 amino acids: CASSLTPDRDDTQYF. Written as DNA, the CDR3 is TGTGCCAGCAGCTTAACCCCGGACAGGGACGATACGCAGTATTTT. The chain combines TRBV5-6 with TRBJ2-3; TRBD1 agrees at 8 bases. Per germline, CDR1 SGHDT and CDR2 YYEEEE. With 2 bases clipped from V and 6 bases from J, the junction kept 8 bases outside the gene matches. This CDR3 has 15 residues.

V gene TRBV6-5 combines with J gene TRBJ1-2; D is possibly TRBD1 (5 bases). The CDR3 sequence is 12 residues long. V shed 6 bases and J shed 5 bases, with 10 bases lying between them. Germline values: CDR1 MNHEY, CDR2 SVGAGI. CDR3 protein: CASSPDSYGYTF. The CDR3 coding sequence is TGTGCCAGCAGCCCCGACAGTTATGGCTACACCTTC.

This chain joins TRBV7-3 and TRBJ2-1, with a possible D match to TRBD2 (5 bases). Trimming stripped 5 bases from V and 8 bases from J, with 19 bases between. From germline, CDR1 is SGHTA and CDR2 FQGTGA. The CDR3 is 15 amino acids. The CDR3 DNA reads as TGTGCCAGCAGCCCCCGGACGTCGGGGTGGGATGAGCAGTTCTTC. It is translated as CASSPRTSGWDEQFF. Using reference TRBV7-3 and TRBJ2-1 for the parts outside the CDR3, the full variable domain is GAGVSQTPSNKVTEKGKYVELRCDPISGHTALYWYRQSLGQGPEFLIYFQGTGAADDSGLPNDRFFAVRPEGSVSTLKIQRTERGDSAVYLCASSPRTSGWDEQFFGPGTRLTVL.

This chain connects TRBV6-2 or TRBV6-3 to TRBJ2-2; D is perhaps TRBD2 (7 bases). The CDR3 is 17 amino acids. V was trimmed by 2 bases and J by 3 bases, leaving 16 bases between them. CDR1 and CDR2 (germline): MNHEY, SVGEGT. The CDR3 spells CASSYEWGGPDTGELFF. CDR3 nucleotides: TGTGCCAGCAGTTACGAGTGGGGGGGGCCCGACACCGGGGAGCTGTTTTTT.

The V and J genes are TRBV19 and TRBJ1-1; D is possibly TRBD1 (5 bases). The CDR3 contains 14 residues. Trimming pared 5 bases from V and 3 bases from J, leaving 13 bases between. Germline CDR1 and CDR2: LNHDA and SQIVND (reference sequence). The DNA of the CDR3 is TGTGCCAGTAGTGCGGGGGTCACCTACACTGAAGCTTTCTTT. Amino acid sequence: CASSAGVTYTEAFF.